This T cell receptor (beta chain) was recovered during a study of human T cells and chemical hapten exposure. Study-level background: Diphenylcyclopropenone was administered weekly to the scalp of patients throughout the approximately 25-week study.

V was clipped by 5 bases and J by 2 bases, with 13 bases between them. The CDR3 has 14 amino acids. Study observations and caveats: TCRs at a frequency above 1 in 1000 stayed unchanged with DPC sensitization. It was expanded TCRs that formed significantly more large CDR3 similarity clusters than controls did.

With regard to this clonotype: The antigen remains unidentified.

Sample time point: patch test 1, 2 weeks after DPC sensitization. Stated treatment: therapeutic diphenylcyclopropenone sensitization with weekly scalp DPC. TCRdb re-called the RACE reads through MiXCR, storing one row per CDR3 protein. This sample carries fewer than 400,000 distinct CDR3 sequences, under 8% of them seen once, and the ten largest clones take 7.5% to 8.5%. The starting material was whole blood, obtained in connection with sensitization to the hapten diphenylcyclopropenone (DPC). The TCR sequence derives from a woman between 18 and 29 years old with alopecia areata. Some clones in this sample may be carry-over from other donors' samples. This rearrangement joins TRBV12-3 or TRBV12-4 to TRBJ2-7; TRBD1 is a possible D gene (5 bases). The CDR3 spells CASSRPGSTYEQYF. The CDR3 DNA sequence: TGTGCCAGCAGTAGGCCAGGGTCAACCTACGAGCAGTACTTC.